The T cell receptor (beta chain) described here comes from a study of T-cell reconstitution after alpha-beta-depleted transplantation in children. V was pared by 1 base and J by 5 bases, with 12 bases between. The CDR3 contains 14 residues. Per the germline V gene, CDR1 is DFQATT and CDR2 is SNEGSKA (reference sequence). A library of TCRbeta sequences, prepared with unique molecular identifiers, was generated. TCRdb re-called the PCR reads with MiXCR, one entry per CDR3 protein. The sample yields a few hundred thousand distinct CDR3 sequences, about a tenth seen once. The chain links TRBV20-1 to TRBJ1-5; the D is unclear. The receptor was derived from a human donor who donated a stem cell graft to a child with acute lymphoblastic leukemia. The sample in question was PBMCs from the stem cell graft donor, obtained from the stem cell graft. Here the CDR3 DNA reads TGCAGTGCTAGAGTAACAGAGTTACATCAGCCCCAGCATTTT. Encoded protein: CSARVTELHQPQHF.